The 31 T cell receptor beta chains below come from one sample, sequenced in a study of cytomegalovirus exposure and HLA in healthy donors. Researchers ran the PCR with 60 Vbeta and 13 Jbeta primers. The assay was immunoSEQ multiplex PCR, and TCRdb's table has in-frame clones only and misses some. Here the sample spans around 200,000 clones, over 80% being singletons. Sample: PBMCs. Receptors originate from a man in his forties in good health and CMV-seropositive.

The genes are TRBV5-1 and TRBJ2-3; TRBD2 matches at 10 bases. The V gene end was trimmed by 4 bases and the J gene end by 4 bases; junction bases not matched to a gene: 6. CDR3 length equals 15 residues. CDR1 and CDR2 (germline): SGHRS, YFSETQ. The CDR3 bases are TGCGCCAGCAGCGTAGCGGGAGGATTTGCAGATACGCAGTATTTT. Encoded protein: CASSVAGGFADTQYF.

This chain uses TRBV7-9 with TRBJ2-5; D might be TRBD2 (5 bases). The V and J ends lost 7 bases and 0 bases respectively, with 18 bases between them. The CDR3 consists of 16 residues. Germline V gene data show CDR1 as SEHNR and CDR2 as FQNEAQ (reference sequence). The CDR3 spells CASIPTQGSHQETQYF. CDR3 nucleotide sequence: TGTGCCAGCATCCCGACTCAAGGGAGTCACCAAGAGACCCAGTACTTC. The full variable domain, its missing parts supplied by reference TRBV7-9 and TRBJ2-5, is DTGVSQNPRHKITKRGQNVTFRCDPISEHNRLYWYRQTLGQGPEFLTYFQNEAQLEKSRLLSDRFSAERPKGSFSTLEIQRTEQGDSAMYLCASIPTQGSHQETQYFGPGTRLLVL.

A few counts support this clone. J is TRBJ2-5 and V is TRBV9; 8 bases are shared with TRBD2. Looked up from germline, CDR1 is SGDLS and CDR2 is YYNGEE. CDR3 size: 17 residues. Trimming at V came to 4 bases and at J to 0 bases, leaving 11 bases not matched to a gene. CDR3 residues: CASSPGSTSVNQETQYF. The CDR3 DNA is TGTGCCAGCAGCCCAGGGTCGACTAGCGTAAACCAAGAGACCCAGTACTTC.

This sequence joins TRBV6-1 and TRBJ1-2; a weak D match, TRBD1 (5 bases). Germline V CDR1 and CDR2: MNHNS, SASEGT. This CDR3 has 13 amino acids. The V end lost 2 bases, the J end lost 8 bases, and 12 bases lay between the germline ends. The CDR3 DNA follows: TGTGCCAGCAGTGAATGGGGGGGAAGGGGCTACACCTTC. Translated, it gives CASSEWGGRGYTF.

The chain uses TRBV29-1 and TRBJ2-7, with 9 positions matching TRBD2. Germline V gene data show CDR1 as SQVTM and CDR2 as ANQGSEA. There are 15 residues in the CDR3. V gave up 4 bases and J gave up 3 bases; unmatched junction bases: 10. In DNA, the CDR3 is TGCAGCGTTGCGAAGGTGGGTAGCGGGAGCTACGAGCAGTACTTC. This sequence encodes CSVAKVGSGSYEQYF.

As concerns this clone: Other DNA sequences in the sample encode the same CDR3. The DNA of the CDR3 is TGTGCCAGTAGTATATCAGGGTCGGGCTACACCTTC. Protein product: CASSISGSGYTF. V gene TRBV19 combines with J gene TRBJ1-2; tentatively, D is TRBD1 (5 bases). Per the germline V gene, CDR1 is LNHDA and CDR2 is SQIVND (reference sequence). The ends were cut back, 2 bases at V and 8 bases at J, with 9 bases in the middle. The CDR3 has 12 amino acids.

This clone was recorded only once. V is TRBV5-6 and J is TRBJ1-2, with 8 bases identical to TRBD1. Germline V gene data show CDR1 as SGHDT and CDR2 as YYEEEE. The CDR3 has 16 residues. Unmatched junction bases numbered 12, after V lost 4 bases and J lost 4 bases. The CDR3 bases are TGTGCCAGCAGCGCCAAAGGACAGGGTTTAGGCTATGGCTACACCTTC. The encoded protein is CASSAKGQGLGYGYTF.

V is TRBV27 and J is TRBJ2-7; 9 bases align to TRBD2. V trimming: 2 bases; J trimming: 6 bases; junction bases outside the gene matches: 8. The CDR3 is 15 amino acids. CDR1 is MNHEY and CDR2 is SMNVEV in the germline V gene (reference sequence). The CDR3 reads CASSLAGGPNGEQYF. Written as DNA, the CDR3 is TGTGCCAGCAGTTTAGCGGGAGGGCCTAATGGCGAGCAGTACTTC.

This clone was seen more than once but under ten times. The chain couples TRBV28 to TRBJ1-2; D not resolved. The length of the CDR3 is 13 residues. Trimming cost V 2 bases and J 8 bases, with 12 bases left between them. In germline, CDR1 is MDHEN, CDR2 SYDVKM. The CDR3 region has the DNA TGTGCCAGCAGTTTAGAATCCAGCGGCGGCTACACCTTC. Amino acid sequence: CASSLESSGGYTF.

This clone was seen repeatedly, ten times or more. The V gene is TRBV5-4, the J gene TRBJ2-1; the D gene is possibly TRBD1 (5 bases). V was shortened by 2 bases and J by 0 bases, with 18 bases between the two germline ends. The CDR3 sequence is 18 residues long. Germline V gene lookup returns CDR1 SGHNT and CDR2 YYREEE (reference sequence). CDR3 amino acids: CASSLSPRDLSSYNEQFF. The DNA for the CDR3 is TGTGCCAGCAGCTTAAGCCCCAGGGATCTGAGCTCCTACAATGAGCAGTTCTTC.

The V gene is TRBV6-1, the J gene TRBJ1-1, with 7 bases fitting TRBD1. The CDR3 consists of 13 residues. The V segment lost 11 bases and the J segment 4 bases; nucleotides outside the gene matches: 10. Germline V gives CDR1 MNHNS, CDR2 SASEGT. The CDR3 is CAGKFTGATEAFF. In DNA, the CDR3 is TGTGCCGGTAAATTCACAGGGGCCACTGAAGCTTTCTTT.

This clone was detected only a few times. This chain uses TRBV25-1 with TRBJ2-1, with a possible D match to TRBD1 (5 bases). The CDR3 sequence is 12 residues long. The V end was cut by 10 bases, the J end by 7 bases, with 14 bases between. Germline values: CDR1 MGHDK, CDR2 SYGVNS. The CDR3 sequence is CATLGAGNEQFF. The DNA of the CDR3 is TGTGCCACTCTAGGGGCAGGGAATGAGCAGTTCTTC.

This rearrangement joins TRBV27 to TRBJ1-2; D not resolved. This CDR3 comprises 12 residues. Germline V gene data show CDR1 as MNHEY and CDR2 as SMNVEV (reference sequence). V was clipped by 2 bases and J by 6 bases, with 7 bases between them. The CDR3 nucleotides are TGTGCCAGCAGTTTAAGAGGGAATGGCTACACCTTC. Translated, it gives CASSLRGNGYTF.

The chain links TRBV19 to TRBJ2-7; TRBD2 agrees at 11 bases. Germline CDR1 reads LNHDA; CDR2 reads SQIVND (reference sequence). CDR3 length: 16 amino acids. Unmatched junction bases numbered 4, after V lost 0 bases and J lost 3 bases. The CDR3 spells CASSIDEGLAGYEQYF. DNA for the CDR3: TGTGCCAGTAGTATAGATGAAGGACTAGCGGGCTACGAGCAGTACTTC.

This sequence joins TRBV29-1 and TRBJ2-7, with a tentative D call TRBD1 (5 bases). Trimming took 6 bases from V and 3 from J, leaving 9 bases between them. CDR1 SQVTM and CDR2 ANQGSEA come from the germline V gene. The CDR3 runs to 11 residues. CDR3 nucleotide sequence: TGCAGCGTCGTTGACAGCTACGAGCAGTACGTC. It is translated as CSVVDSYEQYV.

The rearrangement joins TRBV27 to TRBJ2-3; the match to TRBD2 covers 7 bases. The germline CDR1 and CDR2 sequences are MNHEY and SMNVEV (reference sequence). This CDR3 spans 20 amino acids. V lost 4 bases to trimming and J lost 2 bases; unmatched junction nucleotides: 21. In DNA, the CDR3 is TGTGCCAGCAGTTCCCGGACTAGTGGGGGACCCTCAGGTCTCACAGATACGCAGTATTTT. Translating it yields CASSSRTSGGPSGLTDTQYF.

J is TRBJ1-5 and V is TRBV4-1; D is undetermined. V was cut by 0 bases and J by 2 bases, with 8 bases left in between. Germline values: CDR1 MGHRA, CDR2 YSYEKL. The length of the CDR3 is 15 residues. CDR3 sequence: CASSQERKGNQPQHF. CDR3 DNA: TGCGCCAGCAGCCAAGAGAGGAAGGGCAATCAGCCCCAGCATTTT.

This rearrangement joins TRBV20-1 to TRBJ2-2; the D is unclear. The V end lost 3 bases, the J end lost 10 bases, and 9 bases lay between the germline ends. This CDR3 has 11 amino acids. From germline, CDR1 is DFQATT and CDR2 SNEGSKA (reference sequence). CDR3 sequence: CSASLGAELFF. Here the CDR3 DNA reads TGCAGTGCTAGCCTTGGAGCGGAGCTGTTTTTT.

To note about this clone: Other DNA sequences in the sample encode the same CDR3. The chain has TRBV11-2 and TRBJ1-1; D ambiguous. The germline CDR1 and CDR2 sequences are SGHAT and FQNNGV. The germline V and J ends were trimmed by 2 bases and 11 bases, with 12 bases remaining between them. This CDR3 has 12 amino acids. The CDR3 spells CASSLSGLEAFF. The CDR3 nucleotides read TGTGCCAGCAGCTTATCGGGGTTAGAGGCTTTCTTT. The variable domain in full, completed from reference TRBV11-2 and TRBJ1-1, reads EAGVAQSPRYKIIEKRQSVAFWCNPISGHATLYWYQQILGQGPKLLIQFQNNGVVDDSQLPKDRFSAERLKGVDSTLKIQPAKLEDSAVYLCASSLSGLEAFFGQGTRLTVV.

The V gene is TRBV30, the J gene TRBJ1-3; the D is unclear. The V gene's germline CDR1 is GTSNPN and CDR2 SVGIG (reference sequence). With 2 bases removed from V and 3 bases from J, the gap between germline ends came to 20 bases. The CDR3 is 17 amino acids. CDR3 sequence (DNA): TGTGCCTGGAGTTCCTTCGCCCGTCTAGACCTTGGAAACACCATATATTTT. The encoded protein is CAWSSFARLDLGNTIYF.

This rearrangement joins TRBV5-4 to TRBJ1-1, with D unclear. In germline, CDR1 is SGHNT, CDR2 YYREEE (reference sequence). CDR3 length equals 14 residues. The V and J ends lost 2 bases and 1 base respectively, with 9 bases between them. DNA for the CDR3: TGTGCCAGCAGCTTAGGAGGGCAGAACACTGAAGCTTTCTTT. Translated: CASSLGGQNTEAFF.

The chain carries TRBV7-3 and TRBJ2-1, with 13 bases aligning to TRBD2. Germline-derived CDR1 and CDR2 are SGHTA and FQGTGA. J was trimmed by 7 bases and V by 4 bases; bases with no gene match: 4. The length of the CDR3 is 15 residues. The CDR3 reads CASSSRLAGGNEQFF. In nucleotides, the CDR3 is TGTGCCAGCAGCTCCCGACTAGCGGGAGGTAATGAGCAGTTCTTC.

This sequence joins TRBV28 and TRBJ2-3; 12 bases agree with TRBD2. Germline V gene lookup returns CDR1 MDHEN and CDR2 SYDVKM. The CDR3 extends over 14 amino acids. J gave up 6 bases and V 6 bases, and 4 bases lay outside the gene matches. CDR3: CASRSSGRGDTQYF. The CDR3 DNA sequence: TGTGCCAGCAGGTCTAGCGGGAGGGGGGATACGCAGTATTTT.

V and J are TRBV5-1 and TRBJ2-7; 7 positions match TRBD2. J gave up 5 bases and V 5 bases, and 13 bases lay outside the gene matches. The CDR3 runs to 15 residues. CDR1 is SGHRS, CDR2 YFSETQ, per germline. The CDR3 nucleotides are TGCGCCAGCAGTCAACTAGCGACTCACATCGACGAGCAGTACTTC. As protein: CASSQLATHIDEQYF.

The genes are TRBV6-5 and TRBJ1-3; D may be TRBD1 (6 bases). The V and J ends lost 10 bases and 4 bases respectively, with 8 bases between them. The germline gives CDR1 MNHEY, CDR2 SVGAGI. The CDR3 is 11 residues long. The CDR3 nucleotides are TGTGCCACCGGACAGGGAAACACCATATATTTT. Its protein is CATGQGNTIYF.

The chain has TRBV27 and TRBJ2-5; tentative D call: TRBD1 (5 bases). Germline V gene sequence: CDR1 MNHEY, CDR2 SMNVEV (reference sequence). This CDR3 contains 13 residues. V shed 5 bases and J shed 7 bases, with 14 bases lying between them. The CDR3 loop is CASSQGTPGTQYF. The CDR3 nucleotides are TGTGCCAGCAGTCAGGGCACCCCGGGGACCCAGTACTTC.

This clone came up once. Here the CDR3 DNA reads TGTGCCAGCAGCTTAACGACTAGCGGGAGCAGCCACAATGAGCAGTTCTTC. Translation gives CASSLTTSGSSHNEQFF. The chain links TRBV7-2 to TRBJ2-1; TRBD2 matches at 12 bases. V dropped 2 bases and J dropped 5; count of bases not matched to a gene: 7. The CDR3 sequence is 17 residues long. CDR1 is SGHTA, CDR2 FQGNSA, per germline.

This clone was recorded once. This sequence joins TRBV2 and TRBJ2-1; the D gene is possibly TRBD1 (5 bases). Germline CDR1 reads SNHLY; CDR2 reads FYNNEI. The CDR3 length is 17 residues. V lost 2 bases and J 0 bases, leaving 14 bases between the germline ends. The CDR3 sequence: CASSEPQGLSSYNEQFF. The CDR3 DNA follows: TGTGCCAGCAGTGAACCCCAGGGTCTAAGCTCCTACAATGAGCAGTTCTTC.

The chain employs TRBV5-1 and TRBJ2-7, with a possible D match to TRBD1 (6 bases). The CDR3 runs 15 residues. V dropped 0 bases and J dropped 6 bases, with 16 bases sitting between them. Germline values: CDR1 SGHRS, CDR2 YFSETQ. CDR3 region: CASSLEGVGLGEQYV. CDR3 DNA: TGCGCCAGCAGCTTGGAGGGGGTGGGGTTGGGCGAGCAGTACGTC.

The V call is TRBV5-1, the J call TRBJ1-6; no reliable D call. This CDR3 is built from 15 residues. V was pared by 0 bases and J by 0 bases, with 4 bases between. Germline CDR1 is SGHRS and CDR2 is YFSETQ. CDR3 in DNA: TGCGCCAGCAGCTTGGATAGCTCCTATAATTCACCCCTCCACTTT. Amino acids: CASSLDSSYNSPLHF.

The chain couples TRBV6-5 to TRBJ2-1; possibly TRBD2 for D (6 bases). CDR1 is MNHEY and CDR2 is SVGAGI in the germline V gene. The CDR3 runs 12 residues. V was clipped by 4 bases and J by 9 bases, with 10 bases between them. The CDR3 nucleotides are TGTGCCAGCAGTTCCGGGGGAAGTGAGCAGTTCTTC. Translating gives CASSSGGSEQFF.